Shown below are 15 T cell receptor beta chains from a single sample sequenced in a study of T cell responses to AZD1222 COVID-19 vaccine. The table came from immunoSEQ multiplex PCR; TCRdb's copy has only in-frame clones and leaves some out. The data show approximately 96,000 clones, with around 84% seen just once and 5.6% held by the top ten. Sample: peripheral blood, taken 28 days after the second AZD1222 dose. These receptors were collected from an adult who received the AZD1222 COVID-19 vaccine.

This chain uses TRBV9 with TRBJ2-6, with a tentative D call TRBD2 (5 bases). V shed 0 bases and J shed 0 bases, with 7 bases lying between them. The length of the CDR3 is 16 residues. The V gene's germline CDR1 is SGDLS and CDR2 YYNGEE. The DNA of the CDR3 is TGTGCCAGCAGCGTAGGTGGGAGCTCTGGGGCCAACGTCCTGACTTTC. Translated: CASSVGGSSGANVLTF.

The CDR3 is CASSLVSQITDTQYF. CDR3 DNA: TGTGCCAGCAGCTTAGTGAGCCAGATCACAGATACGCAGTATTTT. The chain couples TRBV7-9 to TRBJ2-3; D remains ambiguous. The germline V gene encodes CDR1 SEHNR and CDR2 FQNEAQ (reference sequence). This CDR3 spans 15 amino acids. Trimming removed 1 base at V and 2 bases at J, with 10 bases between.

The V and J genes are TRBV7-9 and TRBJ2-7, with D possibly being TRBD1 (5 bases). In germline, CDR1 is SEHNR, CDR2 FQNEAQ (reference sequence). V was trimmed by 8 bases and J by 5 bases, leaving 13 bases between them. The CDR3 consists of 12 residues. CDR3 region: CASQKGADEQYF. In DNA form, the CDR3 reads TGTGCCAGCCAAAAAGGGGCAGACGAGCAGTACTTC.

This chain links TRBV28 with TRBJ1-2; TRBD1 is a possible D gene (5 bases). The CDR3 extends over 14 amino acids. Deletions cut 8 bases from V and 4 bases from J, with 17 bases between. Germline values: CDR1 MDHEN, CDR2 SYDVKM. The CDR3 loop is CASHGGAGSYGYTF. DNA of the CDR3: TGTGCCAGCCACGGCGGGGCAGGGTCCTATGGCTACACCTTC.

The rearrangement links TRBV7-9 to TRBJ2-7; 7 positions agree with TRBD1. CDR1 SEHNR and CDR2 FQNEAQ come from the germline V gene (reference sequence). This CDR3 has 13 residues. The J segment lost 5 bases and the V segment lost 8 bases, leaving 9 bases of the junction unmatched. The DNA of the CDR3 is TGTGCCAGCGAACGTACAGGGGTAAACGAGCAGTACTTC. Its translation: CASERTGVNEQYF.

V gene TRBV5-6 combines with J gene TRBJ2-4; a possible D gene is TRBD1 (5 bases). The CDR3 loop spans 15 amino acids. Germline V gene sequence: CDR1 SGHDT, CDR2 YYEEEE. The V and J ends lost 0 bases and 7 bases respectively, with 14 bases between them. This CDR3 reads CASSLATGAWNIQYF. The CDR3 DNA follows: TGTGCCAGCAGCTTGGCCACAGGTGCTTGGAACATTCAGTACTTC.

The V call is TRBV2, the J call TRBJ1-1; 10 nucleotides agree with TRBD1. There are 14 residues in the CDR3. In germline, CDR1 is SNHLY, CDR2 FYNNEI. The V and J ends lost 7 bases and 3 bases, in that order; junction bases with no gene match: 5. Written as DNA, the CDR3 is TGTGCCAGCACCTCGACAGGGGGCCACACTGAAGCTTTCTTT. Translation gives CASTSTGGHTEAFF.

This clone was seen a single time. The chain is built from TRBV7-8 and TRBJ2-7; 10 bases line up with TRBD1. The CDR3 sequence is 14 residues long. In germline, CDR1 is SGHVS, CDR2 FQNEAQ. The trim removed 5 bases at V and 6 bases at J, leaving 7 bases unmatched. CDR3 protein: CASSPRGQGSEQYF. CDR3 nucleotide sequence: TGTGCCAGCAGCCCACGGGGACAGGGGTCCGAGCAGTACTTC.

CDR3 coding DNA: TGTGCCAGCAGTGTCACCTCCTCACCCCTCCACTTT. It codes for CASSVTSSPLHF. The rearrangement uses TRBV28 and TRBJ1-6; no reliable D call. Trimming took 5 bases from V and 10 from J, leaving 9 bases between them. The CDR3 consists of 12 residues. Per germline, CDR1 MDHEN and CDR2 SYDVKM.

V and J are TRBV19 and TRBJ1-5; no reliable D call. V was cut by 10 bases and J by 4 bases, with 17 bases left in between. CDR3 length equals 14 residues. The germline gives CDR1 LNHDA, CDR2 SQIVND (reference sequence). The CDR3 DNA follows: TGTGCCACCCGAGTAAGCACGCTGAATCAGCCCCAGCATTTT. It codes for CATRVSTLNQPQHF.

In its sample, this clone was seen a few times. The CDR3 region is CATLSAGAPEAGELFF. The CDR3 DNA is TGTGCCACCCTCAGCGCGGGAGCCCCGGAAGCCGGGGAGCTGTTTTTT. The rearrangement joins TRBV27 to TRBJ2-2, with TRBD2 identical over 7 bases. Germline V gene data show CDR1 as MNHEY and CDR2 as SMNVEV (reference sequence). This CDR3 has 16 residues. Trimming cost V 10 bases and J 6 bases; bases outside gene matches: 17.

The CDR3 DNA reads TGTGCCAGCAGTTCTCCGGGACGCGGAGGGGTCGAGCAGTTCTTC. Encoded protein: CASSSPGRGGVEQFF. V gene TRBV28 combines with J gene TRBJ2-1; possible D gene TRBD2, 6 bases. Trimming took 4 bases from V and 10 from J, leaving 20 bases between them. The CDR3 covers 15 residues. CDR1 and CDR2 from the germline V gene are MDHEN and SYDVKM. Full variable domain (remainder filled in from reference TRBV28 and TRBJ2-1): DVKVTQSSRYLVKRTGEKVFLECVQDMDHENMFWYRQDPGLGLRLIYFSYDVKMKEKGDIPEGYSVSREKKERFSLILESASTNQTSMYLCASSSPGRGGVEQFFGPGTRLTVL.

The rearrangement joins TRBV4-3 to TRBJ2-6, with TRBD1 as a possible D gene (6 bases). V gave up 0 bases and J gave up 0 bases, with 12 bases separating them. From germline, CDR1 is LGHNA and CDR2 YSLEER. The CDR3 covers 18 residues. CDR3 region: CASSQDPGAHSGANVLTF. Written as DNA, the CDR3 is TGCGCCAGCAGCCAAGATCCAGGGGCCCACTCTGGGGCCAACGTCCTGACTTTC.

This chain uses TRBV19 with TRBJ1-1, with D possibly being TRBD1 (5 bases). Looked up from germline, CDR1 is LNHDA and CDR2 is SQIVND (reference sequence). There are 15 residues in the CDR3. Trimming took 3 bases from V and 0 from J, leaving 11 bases between them. The CDR3 DNA reads TGTGCCAGTAGTATGAACGGGGGGTTGAACACTGAAGCTTTCTTT. It translates to CASSMNGGLNTEAFF.

The V gene is TRBV6-5, the J gene TRBJ1-1, with TRBD1 matching over 7 bases. CDR1 is MNHEY and CDR2 is SVGAGI in the germline V gene. The ends lost 6 bases at V and 1 base at J; junction bases unmatched: 5. The CDR3 is made up of 14 amino acids. CDR3 DNA: TGTGCCAGCAGGACCACAGGGGAGAACACTGAAGCTTTCTTT. It is translated as CASRTTGENTEAFF.